These 15 T cell receptor beta chains were all obtained from the same sample, sequenced in a study of human T cells and chemical hapten exposure. Time point defined: pre-sensitization, week 0. Treatment given: therapeutic diphenylcyclopropenone sensitization with weekly scalp DPC. TCRdb recomputed calls from the RACE reads with MiXCR, one row per CDR3 protein. The repertoire has 300,000 to 450,000 distinct CDR3 sequences, 5% to 6.5% of them found once; the top ten carry about 2.5%. The material was whole blood, obtained in connection with sensitization to the hapten diphenylcyclopropenone (DPC). These receptors were collected from a woman in her fifties or sixties with alopecia areata. Some clones in this sample may be carry-over from other donors' samples.

This chain joins TRBV6-1 and TRBJ1-2, with a weak D call TRBD1 (5 bases). The CDR3 is 15 residues long. Germline CDR1 is MNHNS and CDR2 is SASEGT. Trimming left V 4 bases short and J 4 bases short, with 16 bases between. DNA of the CDR3: TGTGCCAGCAGTGCCCGTGGAGGGGCGGTCTATGGCTACACCTTC. Translated, it gives CASSARGGAVYGYTF.

This clonotype was observed a few times. The chain uses TRBV27 and TRBJ1-1, with D unresolved. This CDR3 comprises 14 residues. The germline V gene has CDR1 MNHEY and CDR2 SMNVEV (reference sequence). V shed 0 bases and J shed 2 bases, with 7 bases lying between them. The CDR3, as DNA: TGTGCCAGCAGTTTATCACCGATAAACACTGAAGCTTTCTTT. Translating it yields CASSLSPINTEAFF.

The chain is built from TRBV7-6 and TRBJ2-5; D gene unclear. Germline values: CDR1 SGHVS, CDR2 FNYEAQ. The CDR3 has 15 amino acids. V lost 5 bases, J lost 3 bases, and 16 bases lay in between. In DNA form, the CDR3 reads TGTGCCAGCAGCGCCCGACCTTCAAGGGAAGAGACCCAGTACTTC. This translates into CASSARPSREETQYF.

In nucleotides, the CDR3 is TGCGCCAGCAGTGAGTCAGGGATAAGGGACCAGTACTTC. Translating gives CASSESGIRDQYF. This sequence joins TRBV10-2 and TRBJ2-5; D is unresolved. V was cut by 0 bases and J by 10 bases, with 12 bases left in between. The CDR3 contains 13 residues. The germline gives CDR1 WSHSY, CDR2 SAAADI.

Only a few counts were recorded for this clonotype. V usage is TRBV7-9 and J usage is TRBJ2-5, with D possibly matching TRBD1 (6 bases). V was clipped by 3 bases and J by 5 bases, with 13 bases between them. The CDR3 totals 14 residues. Germline assignment: CDR1 SEHNR and CDR2 FQNEAQ (reference sequence). CDR3 DNA: TGTGCCAGCAGCTTCGAGGGGGATCTGGAGACCCAGTACTTC. It is translated as CASSFEGDLETQYF. The full variable domain, with the rest looked up from reference TRBV7-9 and TRBJ2-5, is DTGVSQNPRHKITKRGQNVTFRCDPISEHNRLYWYRQTLGQGPEFLTYFQNEAQLEKSRLLSDRFSAERPKGSFSTLEIQRTEQGDSAMYLCASSFEGDLETQYFGPGTRLLVL.

There are a few counts of this clonotype. The chain recombines TRBV3-1 with TRBJ2-1; 12 bases agree with TRBD2. The length of the CDR3 is 17 residues. Germline loops: CDR1 LGHDT, CDR2 YNNKEL (reference sequence). V lost 3 bases and J lost 4; bases outside the gene matches: 7. The CDR3 loop reads CASSHTLAGGRYNEQFF. The CDR3 bases are TGTGCCAGCAGCCATACTCTAGCGGGAGGGCGTTACAATGAGCAGTTCTTC.

This clonotype was seen a handful of times. CDR3 nucleotide sequence: TGCAGTGCTCTGACTAGCGGGGACCGGGAGACCCAGTACTTC. This codes for CSALTSGDRETQYF. The rearrangement joins TRBV20-1 to TRBJ2-5; 11 positions agree with TRBD2. Trimming cost V 5 bases and J 5 bases; bases outside gene matches: 7. CDR3 length: 14 amino acids. The germline gives CDR1 DFQATT, CDR2 SNEGSKA (reference sequence).

This clonotype was seen repeatedly, ten times or more. This rearrangement joins TRBV5-1 to TRBJ2-3, with 7 positions matching TRBD2. The CDR3 covers 14 residues. Germline CDR1 and CDR2: SGHRS and YFSETQ. The V gene end was trimmed by 4 bases and the J gene end by 0 bases; junction bases not matched to a gene: 2. The CDR3 DNA reads TGCGCCAGCAGCACGGGAGGCAGCACAGATACGCAGTATTTT. The encoded protein is CASSTGGSTDTQYF.

This sequence joins TRBV5-1 and TRBJ2-7; D gene unclear. The V gene's germline CDR1 is SGHRS and CDR2 YFSETQ. The length of the CDR3 is 13 residues. V dropped 4 bases and J dropped 3 bases, with 11 bases sitting between them. The CDR3 here is CASSEDWGYEQYF. CDR3 DNA: TGCGCCAGCAGCGAAGACTGGGGCTACGAGCAGTACTTC.

The rearrangement uses TRBV12-3 or TRBV12-4 and TRBJ2-7; 8 bases fit TRBD1. This CDR3 region has 14 residues. The ends lost 1 base at V and 6 bases at J; junction bases unmatched: 5. The CDR3 reads CASSLGQGRSEQYF. The CDR3 DNA reads TGTGCCAGCAGTTTAGGACAGGGGCGGAGCGAGCAGTACTTC.

This clonotype was seen a handful of times. This sequence joins TRBV12-3 or TRBV12-4 and TRBJ1-2, with D possibly matching TRBD1 (5 bases). This CDR3 has 15 residues. V was clipped by 0 bases and J by 5 bases, with 13 bases between them. The CDR3 DNA sequence: TGTGCCAGCAGTTTAGCCCGGGGGAGGGCATATGGCTACACCTTC. It is translated as CASSLARGRAYGYTF.

This clonotype was observed a few times. The V and J genes are TRBV6-5 and TRBJ1-1, with a weak D call TRBD1 (5 bases). Germline lookup yields CDR1 MNHEY and CDR2 SVGAGI. Trimming shortened V by 5 bases and J by 10 bases, and 14 bases separated the two germline ends. This CDR3 is built from 12 residues. The CDR3 is CASSHGVGGAFF. CDR3 coding DNA: TGTGCCAGCAGTCACGGGGTCGGGGGAGCTTTCTTT.

This clonotype was detected many times. V is TRBV7-2 and J is TRBJ2-3, with D maybe TRBD2 (5 bases). The length of the CDR3 is 13 residues. Trimming left V 10 bases short and J 5 bases short, with 16 bases between. The V gene's germline CDR1 is SGHTA and CDR2 FQGNSA. CDR3 sequence reads: CATEDENGDTQYF. As DNA, the CDR3 is TGTGCCACGGAGGATGAGAACGGAGATACGCAGTATTTT.

This clonotype was found many times. J is TRBJ1-2 and V is TRBV7-2; D gene unclear. The CDR3 length is 12 residues. Germline V lookup: CDR1 SGHTA, CDR2 FQGNSA. V lost 1 base and J lost 4, with 4 bases in between. CDR3 DNA: TGTGCCAGCAGCTTAGATACCTATGGCTACACCTTC. This sequence encodes CASSLDTYGYTF.

V is TRBV12-3 or TRBV12-4 and J is TRBJ1-1; TRBD1 matches at 8 bases. This CDR3 contains 18 residues. With V trimmed by 7 bases and J by 0 bases, 16 bases remained unmatched. The CDR3 protein is CASNILGDRGGLNTEAFF. In DNA, the CDR3 is TGTGCCAGCAACATATTGGGTGACAGGGGAGGGTTGAACACTGAAGCTTTCTTT.